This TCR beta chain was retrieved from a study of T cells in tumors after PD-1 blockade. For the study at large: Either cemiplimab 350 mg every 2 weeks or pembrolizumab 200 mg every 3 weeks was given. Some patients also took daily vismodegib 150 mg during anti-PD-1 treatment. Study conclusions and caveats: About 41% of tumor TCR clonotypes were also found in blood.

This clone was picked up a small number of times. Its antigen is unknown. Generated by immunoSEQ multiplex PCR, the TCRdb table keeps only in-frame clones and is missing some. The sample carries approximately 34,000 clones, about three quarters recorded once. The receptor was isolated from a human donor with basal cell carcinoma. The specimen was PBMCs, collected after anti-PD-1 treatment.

The CDR3 DNA reads TGCAGCGTCGGAACAGGCAATCAGCCCCAGCATTTT. Its protein is CSVGTGNQPQHF. The chain joins TRBV29-1 to TRBJ1-5; D unresolved. CDR1 is SQVTM and CDR2 is ANQGSEA in the germline V gene. The CDR3 is 12 amino acids. The ends were cut back, 6 bases at V and 2 bases at J, with 8 bases in the middle.